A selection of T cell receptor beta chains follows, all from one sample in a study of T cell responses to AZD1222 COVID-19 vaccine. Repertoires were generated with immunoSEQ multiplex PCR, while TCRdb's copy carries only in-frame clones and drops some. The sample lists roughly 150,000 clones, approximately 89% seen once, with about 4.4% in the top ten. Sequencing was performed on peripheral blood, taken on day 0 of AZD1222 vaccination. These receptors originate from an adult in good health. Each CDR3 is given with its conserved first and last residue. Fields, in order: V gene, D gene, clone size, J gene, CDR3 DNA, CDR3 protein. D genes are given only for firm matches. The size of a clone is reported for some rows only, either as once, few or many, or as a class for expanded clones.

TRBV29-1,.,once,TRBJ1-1,TGCAGCGTTGAAAAGGGTGGCAGATCAAACACTGAAGCTTTCTTT,CSVEKGGRSNTEAFF
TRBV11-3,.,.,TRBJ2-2,TGTGCCAGCAGCTTAGTTCTGAACACCGGGGAGCTGTTTTTT,CASSLVLNTGELFF
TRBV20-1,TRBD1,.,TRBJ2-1,TGCAGCTACAGGGGCAATGAGCAGTTCTTC,CSYRGNEQFF
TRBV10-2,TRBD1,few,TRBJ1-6,TGCGCCAGCAGCAGTTTGACCCAGGGGGGGGCCCTCCACTTT,CASSSLTQGGALHF
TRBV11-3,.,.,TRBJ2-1,TGTGCCAGCAGCTTAGTAGCCGACAATGAGCAGTTCTTC,CASSLVADNEQFF
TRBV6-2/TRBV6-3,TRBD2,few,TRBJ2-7,TGTGCCAGCAGTCAGAGCGGGGGCTCCTACGAGCAGTACTTC,CASSQSGGSYEQYF
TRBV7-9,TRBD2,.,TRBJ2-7,TGTGCCAGCAGCTTAGGGGGGACTAGCGTATTCTACGAGCAGTACTTC,CASSLGGTSVFYEQYF
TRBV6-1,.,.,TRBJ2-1,TGTGCCAGCAGTGAAGTAGCGAGGTACAATGAGCAGTTCTTC,CASSEVARYNEQFF
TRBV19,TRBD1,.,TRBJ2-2,TGTGCCAGTACCAGACAGGGGGCGAACACCGGGGAGCTGTTTTTT,CASTRQGANTGELFF
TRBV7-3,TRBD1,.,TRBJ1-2,TGTGCCAGCAGCTTAGGGATTCGACAGGGCCACTATGGCTACACCTTC,CASSLGIRQGHYGYTF
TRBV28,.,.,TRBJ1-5,TGTGCCAGCACGGCAGGAGAGTTTAGCAATCAGCCCCAGCATTTT,CASTAGEFSNQPQHF
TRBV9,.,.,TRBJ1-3,TGTGCCAGCAGCGTAGGGCCCTCCGGAGAAAACACCATATATTTT,CASSVGPSGENTIYF
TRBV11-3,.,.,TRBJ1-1,TGTGCCAGCAGCATCCGGGCGGATGGTGAAGCTTTCTTT,CASSIRADGEAFF
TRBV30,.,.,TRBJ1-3,TGTGCCTGGAGTACCCACCAGGCATACACCATATATTTT,CAWSTHQAYTIYF
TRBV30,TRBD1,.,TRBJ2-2,TGTGCCGGCCCCCGGGACAGGGGCCCCGGGGAGCTGTTTTTT,CAGPRDRGPGELFF
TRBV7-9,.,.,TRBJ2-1,TGTGCCAGCGCGACCTACAATGAGCAGTTCTTC,CASATYNEQFF
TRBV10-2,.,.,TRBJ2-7,TGCGCCAGCAGTGGCTCGGACGGTTACGAGCAGTACTTC,CASSGSDGYEQYF
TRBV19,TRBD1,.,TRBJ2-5,TGTGCCAGTAATCGTGGGACAGCGCAAGAGACCCAGTACTTC,CASNRGTAQETQYF
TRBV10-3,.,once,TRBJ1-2,TGTGCCATCAGTGGCGTCGGCTATGGCTACACCTTC,CAISGVGYGYTF
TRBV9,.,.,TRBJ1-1,TGTGCCAGCAGCGGGACAGCGATGAACACTGAAGCTTTCTTT,CASSGTAMNTEAFF
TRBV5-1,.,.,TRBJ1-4,TGCGCCAGCAGCTTGGTCCCGAGTATTAATGAAAAACTGTTTTTT,CASSLVPSINEKLFF
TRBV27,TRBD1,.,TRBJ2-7,TGTGCCAGCAGCCCTCGACAGGGCGCGGGCCGCTCCTCCTACGAGCAGTACTTC,CASSPRQGAGRSSYEQYF